Shown below are 31 T cell receptor beta chains from a single sample sequenced in a study of blood T cell repertoires in COVID-19. Here immunoSEQ multiplex PCR was the method, and the copy in TCRdb shows in-frame clones only, minus some. The data hold around 99,000 clones, with about 91% observed a single time. Sequenced sample: peripheral blood. The receptors derive from a middle-aged man with active or convalescent COVID-19.

This chain joins TRBV5-6 and TRBJ2-1, with 7 bases lining up with TRBD2. Germline-derived CDR1 and CDR2 are SGHDT and YYEEEE. The CDR3 covers 14 residues. CDR3: CATGGLAAYNEQFF. CDR3 nucleotide sequence: TGTGCAACAGGAGGGCTAGCGGCGTACAATGAGCAGTTCTTC.

The chain combines TRBV19 with TRBJ2-1, with TRBD1 matching 10 bases. The V gene end was trimmed by 4 bases and the J gene end by 6 bases; junction bases not matched to a gene: 6. CDR1 LNHDA and CDR2 SQIVND come from the germline V gene (reference sequence). CDR3 length: 15 amino acids. The CDR3 coding sequence is TGTGCCAGTAGTAACCGGGACAGGGGACTCAATGAGCAGTTCTTC. As protein: CASSNRDRGLNEQFF. Full variable domain (rest looked up from reference TRBV19 and TRBJ2-1): DGGITQSPKYLFRKEGQNVTLSCEQNLNHDAMYWYRQDPGQGLRLIYYSQIVNDFQKGDIAEGYSVSREKKESFPLTVTSAQKNPTAFYLCASSNRDRGLNEQFFGPGTRLTVL.

The chain couples TRBV28 to TRBJ2-2; D is undetermined. The CDR3 has 12 amino acids. Between the trimmed V and J ends, which lost 7 bases and 3 bases, there was a span of 6 bases. The germline gives CDR1 MDHEN, CDR2 SYDVKM. CDR3 amino acids: CASTRYTGELFF. DNA for the CDR3: TGTGCCAGCACTAGGTACACCGGGGAGCTGTTTTTT.

In DNA form, the CDR3 reads TGCGCCAGCAGCTGGGAGGGCGGGAGCACCGGGGAGCTGTTTTTT. Translating gives CASSWEGGSTGELFF. The chain couples TRBV5-1 to TRBJ2-2, with TRBD2 identical over 7 bases. V trimming: 3 bases; J trimming: 4 bases; junction bases outside the gene matches: 6. From germline, CDR1 is SGHRS and CDR2 YFSETQ. The CDR3 has 15 amino acids.

The chain carries TRBV6-5 and TRBJ1-2; 9 bases are a match to TRBD1. The CDR3 runs to 13 residues. Losses at the gene ends were 6 bases for V and 3 bases for J; bases not matched to a gene: 2. Germline V gene data show CDR1 as MNHEY and CDR2 as SVGAGI. The CDR3 nucleotides are TGTGCCAGCAGAAGACAGGGGGACTATGGCTACACCTTC. Translation gives CASRRQGDYGYTF.

This rearrangement joins TRBV11-2 to TRBJ2-7; 12 positions match TRBD2. CDR1 and CDR2 (germline): SGHAT, FQNNGV. J lost 2 bases, V lost 2 bases, and 10 bases had no gene match. The CDR3 length is 18 residues. This CDR3 is CASSLILAGGPGTYEQYF. The CDR3 nucleotides read TGTGCCAGCAGCTTAATTCTAGCGGGAGGGCCAGGGACCTACGAGCAGTACTTC.

V usage is TRBV11-2 and J usage is TRBJ1-4, with D tentatively TRBD1 (5 bases). V gave up 2 bases and J gave up 8 bases, with 15 bases separating them. Germline assignment: CDR1 SGHAT and CDR2 FQNNGV. The CDR3 extends over 15 amino acids. CDR3: CASSLIGTGGEKLFF. CDR3 sequence (DNA): TGTGCCAGCAGCTTAATAGGGACCGGGGGAGAAAAACTGTTTTTT.

The sample holds one count of this clone. This chain connects TRBV5-4 to TRBJ2-2, with D maybe TRBD1 (5 bases). The germline CDR1 and CDR2 sequences are SGHNT and YYREEE (reference sequence). V lost 0 bases and J lost 0, with 6 bases in between. The length of the CDR3 is 15 residues. CDR3 bases: TGTGCCAGCAGCTTGGACAGGACGAACACCGGGGAGCTGTTTTTT. Translated, it gives CASSLDRTNTGELFF.

The CDR3 DNA reads TGTGCCACCAGTCCCGCGGCGGGGGGACAAGAGACCCAGTACTTC. Protein: CATSPAAGGQETQYF. V and J are TRBV24-1 and TRBJ2-5; 8 nucleotides match TRBD2. Unmatched junction bases numbered 7, after V lost 6 bases and J lost 2 bases. The CDR3 has 15 amino acids. The germline gives CDR1 KGHDR, CDR2 SFDVKD.

The V and J genes are TRBV6-5 and TRBJ1-2; 7 bases fit TRBD1. Per germline, CDR1 MNHEY and CDR2 SVGAGI. The CDR3 sequence is 12 residues long. V was pared by 6 bases and J by 8 bases, with 6 bases of the junction left unmatched. The CDR3 DNA sequence: TGTGCCAGCAGGGGACAGTCCTCAGGCTACACCTTC. Protein sequence: CASRGQSSGYTF.

In regard to this clone: At the DNA level, this CDR3 is encoded by other sequences in the same sample as well. The V gene is TRBV3-1 (or the pseudogene TRBV3-2), the J gene TRBJ1-5; 8 nucleotides line up with TRBD1. The V gene's germline CDR1 is LGHDT and CDR2 YNNKEL (reference sequence). V lost 1 base to trimming and J lost 4 bases; unmatched junction nucleotides: 0. The CDR3 covers 14 residues. The CDR3 is CASSQGTGNQPQHF. The CDR3 nucleotides are TGTGCCAGCAGCCAAGGGACAGGGAATCAGCCCCAGCATTTT.

The J gene is TRBJ2-7, the V gene TRBV2, with 11 bases identical to TRBD2. Germline assignment: CDR1 SNHLY and CDR2 FYNNEI. Trimming took 6 bases from V and 5 from J; bases not matched to a gene: 9. The CDR3 is made up of 15 amino acids. The CDR3 bases are TGTGCCAGCAGGACCCTTAGCGGGAGGGCCCACGAGCAGTACTTC. It encodes CASRTLSGRAHEQYF. Full variable domain (missing parts from reference TRBV2 and TRBJ2-7): EPEVTQTPSHQVTQMGQEVILRCVPISNHLYFYWYRQILGQKVEFLVSFYNNEISEKSEIFDDQFSVERPDGSNFTLKIRSTKLEDSAMYFCASRTLSGRAHEQYFGPGTRLTVT.

The chain couples TRBV18 to TRBJ1-1, with D possibly matching TRBD1 (6 bases). The germline CDR1 and CDR2 sequences are KGHSH and LQKENI. CDR3 length: 15 residues. Trimming left V 1 base short and J 5 bases short, with 14 bases between. The chain's CDR3 is CASSPQRGFKTEAFF. CDR3 nucleotides: TGTGCCAGCTCACCACAGAGGGGGTTCAAGACTGAAGCTTTCTTT.

The table lists this clone with a count of one. V and J are TRBV4-3 and TRBJ2-1; TRBD2 might be the D (7 bases). Germline CDR1 LGHNA, CDR2 YSLEER. Trimming pared 1 base from V and 7 bases from J, leaving 20 bases between. The CDR3 loop spans 17 amino acids. CDR3 region: CASSQVLGGGGENEQFF. The DNA for the CDR3 is TGCGCCAGCAGCCAAGTCTTAGGGGGGGGAGGAGAAAATGAGCAGTTCTTC.

The chain employs TRBV7-9 and TRBJ1-1; D gene unclear. Germline CDR1 and CDR2: SEHNR and FQNEAQ (reference sequence). Trimming stripped 1 base from V and 4 bases from J, with 13 bases between. CDR3 length: 15 residues. CDR3 amino acids: CASSLEDMGLTEAFF. DNA of the CDR3: TGTGCCAGCAGCTTAGAAGATATGGGCCTCACTGAAGCTTTCTTT.

The genes are TRBV28 and TRBJ1-5; D might be TRBD1 (6 bases). The germline V and J ends were trimmed by 6 bases and 1 base, with 13 bases remaining between them. The CDR3 contains 15 residues. Germline V gene sequence: CDR1 MDHEN, CDR2 SYDVKM. CDR3 bases: TGTGCCAGCAGGAATCAGGGGTCCAGCAATCAGCCCCAGCATTTT. This codes for CASRNQGSSNQPQHF.

The V gene is TRBV19, the J gene TRBJ2-7; 8 nucleotides agree with TRBD2. CDR1 and CDR2 (germline): LNHDA, SQIVND (reference sequence). Trimming cost V 7 bases and J 4 bases; bases outside gene matches: 9. The CDR3 consists of 14 residues. The CDR3 DNA is TGTGCCAGTAAGAGAGCGGGGGAGGATTACGAGCAGTACTTC. It is translated as CASKRAGEDYEQYF. Drawing the rest from reference TRBV19 and TRBJ2-7, the complete variable domain is DGGITQSPKYLFRKEGQNVTLSCEQNLNHDAMYWYRQDPGQGLRLIYYSQIVNDFQKGDIAEGYSVSREKKESFPLTVTSAQKNPTAFYLCASKRAGEDYEQYFGPGTRLTVT.

The chain links TRBV19 to TRBJ1-2; D is undetermined. Germline lookup yields CDR1 LNHDA and CDR2 SQIVND (reference sequence). The germline V and J ends were trimmed by 5 bases and 8 bases, with 12 bases remaining between them. The CDR3 covers 12 residues. CDR3: CASSVTVEGYTF. The CDR3 coding sequence is TGTGCCAGTAGTGTCACCGTAGAAGGCTACACCTTC.

The chain combines TRBV27 with TRBJ1-2; TRBD1 is a possible D gene (6 bases). The CDR3 sequence is 17 residues long. Germline V gene sequence: CDR1 MNHEY, CDR2 SMNVEV (reference sequence). V lost 3 bases and J 8 bases, leaving 25 bases between the germline ends. The chain's CDR3 is CASSLWGGSGALGGYTF. For the CDR3, the DNA is TGTGCCAGCAGTTTGTGGGGTGGGTCAGGGGCTCTCGGGGGCTACACCTTC.

V and J are TRBV16 and TRBJ2-7; 8 bases are a match to TRBD1. CDR1 and CDR2 (germline): KGHSY, FQNENV. This CDR3 region has 16 residues. V was pared by 5 bases and J by 0 bases, with 9 bases of the junction left unmatched. Here the CDR3 DNA reads TGTGCCAGCAGCTACGGACAGGGAACTAGCTCCTACGAGCAGTACTTC. Its protein product is CASSYGQGTSSYEQYF.

The rearrangement uses TRBV6-4 and TRBJ1-5; TRBD1 is a possible D gene (5 bases). This CDR3 comprises 16 residues. The germline V and J ends were trimmed by 7 bases and 10 bases, with 26 bases remaining between them. CDR1 and CDR2 (germline): MRHNA, SNTAGT. The CDR3 DNA sequence: TGTGCCAGCACCTTCGCGTCGGGGGGGACTTTAGGACCCCAGCATTTT. Translating gives CASTFASGGTLGPQHF.

V and J are TRBV28 and TRBJ1-1; 7 nucleotides line up with TRBD1. The J segment lost 0 bases and the V segment lost 6 bases, leaving 4 bases of the junction unmatched. This CDR3 is built from 14 residues. In germline, CDR1 is MDHEN, CDR2 SYDVKM. CDR3 loop: CASSSGTVNTEAFF. In nucleotides, the CDR3 is TGTGCCAGCAGCTCCGGGACAGTGAACACTGAAGCTTTCTTT.

This chain joins TRBV19 and TRBJ1-5; 9 bases agree with TRBD1. Looked up from germline, CDR1 is LNHDA and CDR2 is SQIVND (reference sequence). This CDR3 is built from 16 residues. V lost 1 base, J lost 7 bases, and 8 bases stayed unmatched. CDR3 region: CASSIGRTGEGQPQHF. DNA for the CDR3: TGTGCCAGTAGTATAGGAAGGACAGGGGAAGGGCAGCCCCAGCATTTT.

The J gene is TRBJ2-2, the V gene TRBV2, with a possible D match to TRBD1 (5 bases). The CDR3 spans 13 residues. In germline, CDR1 is SNHLY, CDR2 FYNNEI. V shed 10 bases and J shed 7 bases, with 16 bases lying between them. Written as DNA, the CDR3 is TGTGCCATACAGGATCGGAATAGCGGGGAGCTGTTTTTT. This gives the protein CAIQDRNSGELFF. The whole variable domain, remainder taken from reference TRBV2 and TRBJ2-2, is EPEVTQTPSHQVTQMGQEVILRCVPISNHLYFYWYRQILGQKVEFLVSFYNNEISEKSEIFDDQFSVERPDGSNFTLKIRSTKLEDSAMYFCAIQDRNSGELFFGEGSRLTVL.

The chain recombines TRBV5-1 with TRBJ2-1, with 9 bases identical to TRBD1. The CDR3 sequence is 18 residues long. CDR1 SGHRS and CDR2 YFSETQ come from the germline V gene. J lost 0 bases, V lost 4 bases, and 11 bases had no gene match. The CDR3 DNA reads as TGCGCCAGCAGCCCATTGGGACAGGGCGTGATCTCCTACAATGAGCAGTTCTTC. This sequence encodes CASSPLGQGVISYNEQFF.

J is TRBJ2-2 and V is TRBV19, with D perhaps matching TRBD2 (5 bases). CDR1 LNHDA and CDR2 SQIVND come from the germline V gene (reference sequence). V was pared by 6 bases and J by 4 bases, with 15 bases between. CDR3 length equals 15 residues. The CDR3 DNA reads as TGTGCCAGTAGCATACCGGGCCGGGGCACCGGGGAGCTGTTTTTT. Translating gives CASSIPGRGTGELFF.

This chain joins TRBV7-6 and TRBJ2-5; 10 bases are shared with TRBD2. The CDR3 totals 17 residues. The ends lost 5 bases at V and 4 bases at J; junction bases unmatched: 13. CDR1 is SGHVS, CDR2 FNYEAQ, per germline. The CDR3 here is CASSPVASGSGGETQYF. CDR3 nucleotide sequence: TGTGCCAGCAGCCCAGTGGCTAGCGGGAGCGGCGGAGAGACCCAGTACTTC.

This clone was detected once. This chain connects TRBV29-1 to TRBJ1-3, with a possible D match to TRBD1 (5 bases). Between the trimmed V and J ends, which lost 6 bases and 1 base, there was a span of 7 bases. This CDR3 contains 12 residues. Germline CDR1 reads SQVTM; CDR2 reads ANQGSEA. CDR3 coding DNA: TGCAGCGTGGGGGGGTCTGGAAACACCATATATTTT. Residues: CSVGGSGNTIYF.

The V and J genes are TRBV5-6 and TRBJ2-7; 8 bases map to TRBD1. The CDR3 extends over 15 amino acids. The germline V gene encodes CDR1 SGHDT and CDR2 YYEEEE. Germline trimming cut 1 base from V and 3 bases from J; bases unmatched to any gene: 6. The CDR3 here is CASSLWRDRGYEQYF. In nucleotides, the CDR3 is TGTGCCAGCAGCTTGTGGCGAGACAGGGGCTACGAGCAGTACTTC.

The chain couples TRBV6-4 to TRBJ1-4, with TRBD1 matching over 7 bases. This CDR3 has 16 residues. Germline V gene sequence: CDR1 MRHNA, CDR2 SNTAGT. V gave up 7 bases and J gave up 7 bases; unmatched junction bases: 15. DNA of the CDR3: TGTGCCAGCACCCTACGCAAGAGGGGGCGCCCTGAAAAACTGTTTTTT. It yields the protein CASTLRKRGRPEKLFF.

The chain employs TRBV11-2 and TRBJ2-7; D unclear. The CDR3 totals 15 residues. V dropped 3 bases and J dropped 2 bases, with 14 bases sitting between them. Germline V CDR1 and CDR2: SGHAT, FQNNGV. The DNA of the CDR3 is TGTGCCAGCAGCTTTTCTGGGCCCATACCCTACGAGCAGTACTTC. Translation gives CASSFSGPIPYEQYF. Full variable domain (missing parts from reference TRBV11-2 and TRBJ2-7): EAGVAQSPRYKIIEKRQSVAFWCNPISGHATLYWYQQILGQGPKLLIQFQNNGVVDDSQLPKDRFSAERLKGVDSTLKIQPAKLEDSAVYLCASSFSGPIPYEQYFGPGTRLTVT.